Each of the 25 T cell receptor beta chains below was sequenced from the same sample in a study of control samples from healthy donors and cancer patients. Method: immunoSEQ multiplex PCR; TCRdb's copy keeps in-frame clones and lacks some. The sample has about 10,000 clones, about nine tenths seen once. Specimen: PBMCs. The receptor source for this set is a man aged 55 to 70 with colorectal cancer.

The V and J genes are TRBV19 and TRBJ1-5; tentative D call: TRBD1 (6 bases). V was pared by 7 bases and J by 2 bases, with 15 bases between. The CDR3 is made up of 15 amino acids. CDR1 LNHDA and CDR2 SQIVND come from the germline V gene (reference sequence). The DNA of the CDR3 is TGTGCCAGTACCCCACAGGGTGTGGGCAATCAGCCCCAGCATTTT. Encoded protein: CASTPQGVGNQPQHF. Combining the CDR3 with reference TRBV19 and TRBJ1-5 gives the whole variable domain DGGITQSPKYLFRKEGQNVTLSCEQNLNHDAMYWYRQDPGQGLRLIYYSQIVNDFQKGDIAEGYSVSREKKESFPLTVTSAQKNPTAFYLCASTPQGVGNQPQHFGDGTRLSIL.

The gene calls are TRBV28 and TRBJ2-7, with TRBD1 matching 7 bases. There are 14 residues in the CDR3. Trimming at V came to 7 bases and at J to 2 bases, leaving 8 bases not matched to a gene. Germline V gene sequence: CDR1 MDHEN, CDR2 SYDVKM. The CDR3 DNA sequence: TGTGCCAGCACCAGAACAGGGGCTACCTACGAGCAGTACTTC. Its protein is CASTRTGATYEQYF.

The chain links TRBV30 to TRBJ1-2, with 7 bases matching TRBD1. CDR3 size: 13 residues. J gave up 4 bases and V 7 bases, and 9 bases lay outside the gene matches. Germline CDR1 GTSNPN, CDR2 SVGIG (reference sequence). The CDR3 reads CASNRDRPYGYTF. The CDR3 DNA is TGTGCCTCCAACCGGGACAGACCCTATGGCTACACCTTC.

The chain uses TRBV19 and TRBJ1-2; no reliable D call. Germline V gene data show CDR1 as LNHDA and CDR2 as SQIVND (reference sequence). This CDR3 has 15 amino acids. V was pared by 3 bases and J by 0 bases, with 11 bases between. CDR3 loop: CASSIEAVANYGYTF. In DNA form, the CDR3 reads TGTGCCAGTAGTATTGAAGCGGTGGCTAACTATGGCTACACCTTC.

This chain joins TRBV29-1 and TRBJ2-1, with TRBD2 identical over 10 bases. Germline values: CDR1 SQVTM, CDR2 ANQGSEA. The CDR3 contains 15 residues. Trimming cost V 6 bases and J 4 bases; bases outside gene matches: 9. The CDR3 DNA reads as TGCAGCGTCGCACGGACTAGCGGCCCATACAATGAGCAGTTCTTC. This sequence encodes CSVARTSGPYNEQFF.

The V gene is TRBV19, the J gene TRBJ2-4, with TRBD1 matching 11 bases. Trimming took 1 base from V and 3 from J; bases not matched to a gene: 2. The CDR3 loop spans 16 amino acids. Germline CDR1 LNHDA, CDR2 SQIVND (reference sequence). CDR3 amino acids: CASSIGGTGGKNIQYF. CDR3 nucleotides: TGTGCCAGTAGTATAGGGGGGACAGGGGGCAAAAACATTCAGTACTTC.

This sequence joins TRBV4-1 and TRBJ1-2; a possible D gene is TRBD1 (5 bases). Trimming removed 2 bases at V and 1 base at J, with 11 bases between. The CDR3 is 15 residues long. The germline V gene encodes CDR1 MGHRA and CDR2 YSYEKL. The chain's CDR3 is CASSQPDGHNYGYTF. Here the CDR3 DNA reads TGCGCCAGCAGCCAACCCGACGGACATAACTATGGCTACACCTTC.

This chain links TRBV6-5 with TRBJ2-7; tentatively, D is TRBD1 (6 bases). V was trimmed by 6 bases and J by 5 bases, leaving 14 bases between them. Per the germline V gene, CDR1 is MNHEY and CDR2 is SVGAGI. This CDR3 region has 13 residues. The CDR3 DNA follows: TGTGCCAGCAGCTCCCCTAGGGGGAACGAGCAGTACTTC. Its translation: CASSSPRGNEQYF.

This chain connects TRBV15 to TRBJ1-2, with D uncertain. The CDR3 loop spans 14 amino acids. Germline V gene lookup returns CDR1 LNHNV and CDR2 YYDKDF (reference sequence). V gave up 1 base and J gave up 7 bases, with 13 bases separating them. The CDR3 region has the DNA TGTGCCACCAGCAGAGGGGGTTCCTATAGTGGCTACACCTTC. Translated: CATSRGGSYSGYTF.

This clone was detected only once. The CDR3 loop is CASSSAGYEQYF. In DNA, the CDR3 is TGTGCCAGCAGCTCTGCAGGGTACGAGCAGTACTTC. This chain links TRBV5-5 with TRBJ2-7, with TRBD1 as a possible D gene (5 bases). This CDR3 region has 12 residues. Trimming removed 3 bases from V and 4 bases from J, with 8 bases in between. Germline-derived CDR1 and CDR2 are SGHKS and YYEKEE (reference sequence). The whole variable domain, filled in from reference TRBV5-5 and TRBJ2-7, reads DAGVTQSPTHLIKTRGQQVTLRCSPISGHKSVSWYQQVLGQGPQFIFQYYEKEERGRGNFPDRFSARQFPNYSSELNVNALLLGDSALYLCASSSAGYEQYFGPGTRLTVT.

The V gene is TRBV10-3, the J gene TRBJ1-4, with TRBD1 identical over 7 bases. The CDR3 consists of 15 residues. The junction had 6 bases not matched to a gene; V was cut back by 4 bases and J by 4 bases. CDR1 is ENHRY, CDR2 SYGVKD, per germline. The CDR3 sequence: CAISVSQGINEKLFF. DNA of the CDR3: TGTGCCATCAGTGTTTCACAGGGGATTAATGAAAAACTGTTTTTT.

This clone came up once. The chain combines TRBV28 with TRBJ2-6, with unresolved D. Trimming shortened V by 5 bases and J by 0 bases, and 11 bases separated the two germline ends. The CDR3 covers 16 residues. Germline V gene data show CDR1 as MDHEN and CDR2 as SYDVKM. CDR3 in DNA: TGTGCCAGCAGTCCAACTCAGTACTCTGGGGCCAACGTCCTGACTTTC. It specifies CASSPTQYSGANVLTF.

This rearrangement joins TRBV5-1 to TRBJ2-1; D is unclear. CDR3 size: 15 residues. Trimming shortened V by 5 bases and J by 4 bases, and 16 bases separated the two germline ends. Germline V gene lookup returns CDR1 SGHRS and CDR2 YFSETQ. The CDR3 coding sequence is TGCGCCAGCAGACCTGGGCTCACTACTTACAATGAGCAGTTCTTC. Protein sequence: CASRPGLTTYNEQFF.

The chain joins TRBV28 to TRBJ2-1, with 7 bases that match TRBD2. This CDR3 is built from 15 residues. The germline V gene has CDR1 MDHEN and CDR2 SYDVKM. After removal of 7 bases from V and 7 bases from J, the junction contained 13 bases not matched to a gene. The CDR3 DNA follows: TGTGCCAGCATACAAGGCGGGGGACCCTTTAATGAGCAGTTCTTC. Its protein is CASIQGGGPFNEQFF.

The V gene is TRBV6-5, the J gene TRBJ2-1; tentative D call: TRBD2 (6 bases). The CDR3 sequence is 15 residues long. The germline gives CDR1 MNHEY, CDR2 SVGAGI. V gave up 4 bases and J gave up 2 bases, with 12 bases separating them. CDR3 nucleotides: TGTGCCAGCAGTTTCGGCGGGGCAACCTACAATGAGCAGTTCTTC. Protein product: CASSFGGATYNEQFF.

This chain joins TRBV2 and TRBJ1-2, with 8 bases identical to TRBD1. Germline V lookup: CDR1 SNHLY, CDR2 FYNNEI. J gave up 3 bases and V 5 bases, and 5 bases lay outside the gene matches. This CDR3 comprises 14 residues. The CDR3 loop reads CASSSRTGHYGYTF. The CDR3 region has the DNA TGTGCCAGCAGTTCCCGGACAGGGCACTATGGCTACACCTTC.

This chain uses TRBV25-1 with TRBJ2-7; D not certain. Trimming pared 0 bases from V and 2 bases from J, leaving 8 bases between. The CDR3 loop spans 14 amino acids. The germline CDR1 and CDR2 sequences are MGHDK and SYGVNS. CDR3 sequence (DNA): TGTGCCAGCAGTGAATATCCAGCCCCCTACGAGCAGTACTTC. Protein: CASSEYPAPYEQYF.

V gene TRBV7-9 combines with J gene TRBJ1-1; 7 bases match TRBD1. The J segment lost 0 bases and the V segment lost 4 bases, leaving 2 bases of the junction unmatched. The CDR3 has 14 residues. Germline values: CDR1 SEHNR, CDR2 FQNEAQ (reference sequence). Here the CDR3 reads CASSWTGLNTEAFF. The CDR3 region has the DNA TGTGCCAGCAGCTGGACAGGACTGAACACTGAAGCTTTCTTT.

The chain is built from TRBV6-2 or TRBV6-3 and TRBJ1-5; 7 bases map to TRBD1. Germline CDR1 reads MNHEY; CDR2 reads SVGEGT. The length of the CDR3 is 16 residues. The V and J ends lost 2 bases and 4 bases, in that order; junction bases with no gene match: 8. The CDR3 region is CASSYIQGVANQPQHF. The CDR3 bases are TGTGCCAGCAGTTACATCCAGGGGGTTGCAAATCAGCCCCAGCATTTT.

J is TRBJ2-2 and V is TRBV24-1; D is perhaps TRBD1 (6 bases). This CDR3 has 14 amino acids. V lost 2 bases to trimming and J lost 3 bases, with 6 bases between them. CDR1 KGHDR and CDR2 SFDVKD come from the germline V gene. In DNA form, the CDR3 reads TGTGCCACCAGTGATTACAGGGACACCGGGGAGCTGTTTTTT. It encodes CATSDYRDTGELFF.

The chain uses TRBV5-6 and TRBJ1-4; 7 bases map to TRBD1. CDR3 length: 15 residues. In germline, CDR1 is SGHDT, CDR2 YYEEEE. V was clipped by 4 bases and J by 0 bases; unmatched bases: 3. Written as DNA, the CDR3 is TGTGCCAGCAGCCTAGGGACAGCAACTAATGAAAAACTGTTTTTT. It codes for CASSLGTATNEKLFF.

This sequence joins TRBV6-5 and TRBJ1-2; D unresolved. From germline, CDR1 is MNHEY and CDR2 SVGAGI. Trimming took 0 bases from V and 7 from J, leaving 12 bases between them. The CDR3 length is 14 residues. In nucleotides, the CDR3 is TGTGCCAGCAGTTACTCCCAGAGTTTTGGTGGCTACACCTTC. It specifies CASSYSQSFGGYTF.

The chain employs TRBV30 and TRBJ2-7; D not certain. CDR1 and CDR2 (germline): GTSNPN, SVGIG (reference sequence). CDR3 length: 12 amino acids. Trimming pared 3 bases from V and 3 bases from J, leaving 9 bases between. The CDR3 nucleotides are TGTGCCTGGAGGCGGCTAAACTACGAGCAGTACTTC. It yields the protein CAWRRLNYEQYF.

The chain combines TRBV19 with TRBJ2-5, with D maybe TRBD2 (5 bases). Per germline, CDR1 LNHDA and CDR2 SQIVND (reference sequence). V lost 6 bases and J 1 base, leaving 18 bases between the germline ends. The CDR3 runs 16 residues. The CDR3 DNA sequence: TGTGCCAGTAGCCCGGGCGGGCGAGCCCTCCAAGAGACCCAGTACTTC. It encodes CASSPGGRALQETQYF.

This sequence joins TRBV30 and TRBJ1-1, with 7 bases matching TRBD1. The CDR3 has 13 residues. V was pared by 6 bases and J by 1 base, with 5 bases of the junction left unmatched. The germline V gene has CDR1 GTSNPN and CDR2 SVGIG (reference sequence). CDR3 amino acids: CACVDRANTEAFF. CDR3 sequence (DNA): TGTGCCTGCGTCGACAGGGCGAACACTGAAGCTTTCTTT.